Each of the 26 T cell receptor beta chains below was sequenced from the same sample in a study of shared clonotypes between healthy human individuals. Here immunoSEQ multiplex PCR was the method, and the copy in TCRdb shows in-frame clones only, minus some. The sample consists of some 1.5 million clones, roughly 96% of them appearing once. The sample comprised naive CD4+ T cells sorted from blood. Regarding subset: CD45RA+ positively selected. These receptor sequences come from a man in his thirties or forties in good health.

The J gene is TRBJ2-7, the V gene TRBV18, with D perhaps TRBD2 (5 bases). The ends were cut back, 3 bases at V and 7 bases at J, with 16 bases in the middle. CDR1 is KGHSH and CDR2 is LQKENI in the germline V gene. This CDR3 has 14 amino acids. Written as DNA, the CDR3 is TGTGCCAGCTCACCCGAGACTACATCGCGGGAGCAGTACTTC. Translated, it gives CASSPETTSREQYF.

The rearrangement uses TRBV28 and TRBJ2-2; TRBD2 agrees at 8 bases. This CDR3 is built from 13 residues. J lost 5 bases, V lost 8 bases, and 4 bases had no gene match. CDR1 MDHEN and CDR2 SYDVKM come from the germline V gene. The CDR3 loop reads CASGRGGTGELFF. The CDR3 DNA sequence: TGTGCCAGCGGCCGGGGGGGAACCGGGGAGCTGTTTTTT.

This rearrangement joins TRBV28 to TRBJ2-1, with 8 nucleotides matching TRBD2. The CDR3 runs to 15 residues. Per germline, CDR1 MDHEN and CDR2 SYDVKM. With 11 bases clipped from V and 7 bases from J, the junction kept 16 bases outside the gene matches. CDR3 in amino acids: CAAFGRVAGGNEQFF. As DNA, the CDR3 is TGTGCCGCATTTGGTCGAGTGGCGGGAGGAAATGAGCAGTTCTTC.

The chain uses TRBV27 and TRBJ2-2, with TRBD2 identical over 8 bases. CDR1 and CDR2 from the germline V gene are MNHEY and SMNVEV (reference sequence). CDR3 length: 17 residues. V was pared by 7 bases and J by 2 bases, with 12 bases of the junction left unmatched. The chain's CDR3 is CASTPPGGNPNTGELFF. CDR3 coding DNA: TGTGCCAGCACCCCCCCGGGGGGGAATCCTAACACCGGGGAGCTGTTTTTT.

This chain connects TRBV18 to TRBJ1-1; 10 bases align to TRBD1. The CDR3 length is 17 residues. The junction had 8 bases not matched to a gene; V was cut back by 3 bases and J by 1 base. The germline gives CDR1 KGHSH, CDR2 LQKENI. CDR3 DNA sequence: TGTGCCAGCTCACCCCTGGGGACAGGGGCAGGGAACACTGAAGCTTTCTTT. Translation: CASSPLGTGAGNTEAFF. Based on the CDR3 plus reference TRBV18 and TRBJ1-1, the full variable domain is NAGVMQNPRHLVRRRGQEARLRCSPMKGHSHVYWYRQLPEEGLKFMVYLQKENIIDESGMPKERFSAEFPKEGPSILRIQQVVRGDSAAYFCASSPLGTGAGNTEAFFGQGTRLTVV.

V gene TRBV7-2 combines with J gene TRBJ2-2; D unresolved. V was trimmed by 8 bases and J by 6 bases, leaving 16 bases between them. There are 14 residues in the CDR3. Germline CDR1 and CDR2: SGHTA and FQGNSA. CDR3 protein: CASGQQYGAGELFF. CDR3 coding DNA: TGTGCCAGCGGGCAGCAATACGGCGCCGGGGAGCTGTTTTTT.

This rearrangement joins TRBV15 to TRBJ2-7; weak D call: TRBD2 (6 bases). CDR1 and CDR2 (germline): LNHNV, YYDKDF (reference sequence). V lost 0 bases, J lost 5 bases, and 11 bases lay in between. This CDR3 spans 14 amino acids. The DNA for the CDR3 is TGTGCCACCAGCAGAGATTCGTGGGGGGACGAGCAGTACTTC. It is translated as CATSRDSWGDEQYF.

J is TRBJ2-1 and V is TRBV11-2; TRBD2 matches 9 bases. The CDR3 is 14 residues long. Germline CDR1 reads SGHAT; CDR2 reads FQNNGV. With 5 bases clipped from V and 12 bases from J, the junction kept 11 bases outside the gene matches. This CDR3 is CASSRPWREGGQFF. The CDR3 DNA sequence: TGTGCCAGCAGCCGCCCCTGGCGGGAGGGGGGGCAGTTCTTC. The full variable domain, rest sourced from reference TRBV11-2 and TRBJ2-1, is EAGVAQSPRYKIIEKRQSVAFWCNPISGHATLYWYQQILGQGPKLLIQFQNNGVVDDSQLPKDRFSAERLKGVDSTLKIQPAKLEDSAVYLCASSRPWREGGQFFGPGTRLTVL.

The genes are TRBV7-2 and TRBJ2-5; 9 positions agree with TRBD1. The CDR3 is 14 residues long. V lost 5 bases to trimming and J lost 5 bases; unmatched junction nucleotides: 6. The germline CDR1 and CDR2 sequences are SGHTA and FQGNSA. In DNA form, the CDR3 reads TGTGCCAGCAGCACTGGACAGGGGCGGGAGACCCAGTACTTC. It encodes CASSTGQGRETQYF.

The chain recombines TRBV4-1 with TRBJ2-5; maybe TRBD2 (5 bases). Germline values: CDR1 MGHRA, CDR2 YSYEKL. Trimming stripped 2 bases from V and 1 base from J, with 11 bases between. The CDR3 is 15 residues long. This chain's CDR3 is CASSQYGVSQETQYF. The CDR3 DNA follows: TGCGCCAGCAGCCAATACGGGGTGAGCCAAGAGACCCAGTACTTC.

The chain combines TRBV27 with TRBJ1-5; D might be TRBD1 (5 bases). The length of the CDR3 is 19 residues. With 3 bases removed from V and 0 bases from J, the gap between germline ends came to 21 bases. Per germline, CDR1 MNHEY and CDR2 SMNVEV (reference sequence). CDR3 DNA sequence: TGTGCCAGCAGTTTGGGGCCTTCGACGGGGGGAGGTAGCAATCAGCCCCAGCATTTT. It encodes CASSLGPSTGGGSNQPQHF.

The J gene is TRBJ2-1, the V gene TRBV4-2; perhaps TRBD1 as D (5 bases). The CDR3 has 16 residues. With 0 bases removed from V and 2 bases from J, the gap between germline ends came to 11 bases. Germline CDR1 LGHNA, CDR2 YNFKEQ. The CDR3 region is CASSQERAGPYNEQFF. CDR3 DNA sequence: TGTGCCAGCAGCCAAGAACGGGCAGGGCCCTACAATGAGCAGTTCTTC.

This chain joins TRBV25-1 and TRBJ2-5; 10 positions match TRBD2. V was pared by 8 bases and J by 4 bases, with 4 bases of the junction left unmatched. Germline values: CDR1 MGHDK, CDR2 SYGVNS. The CDR3 has 13 amino acids. The CDR3: CASRGLAVETQYF. In DNA, the CDR3 is TGTGCCAGCCGCGGACTAGCGGTAGAGACCCAGTACTTC.

DNA for the CDR3: TGTGCCAGCGGTTTCGGACTAGCGGGAGGCGCCATCACAGATACGCAGTATTTT. This sequence encodes CASGFGLAGGAITDTQYF. This chain joins TRBV5-4 and TRBJ2-3; 14 bases match TRBD2. CDR3 length: 18 amino acids. Germline CDR1 and CDR2: SGHNT and YYREEE (reference sequence). Unmatched junction bases numbered 12, after V lost 7 bases and J lost 2 bases.

The rearrangement links TRBV5-5 to TRBJ2-7; no clear D. The CDR3 contains 16 residues. Trimming cost V 1 base and J 0 bases, with 14 bases left between them. Germline assignment: CDR1 SGHKS and CDR2 YYEKEE (reference sequence). The CDR3 DNA sequence: TGTGCCAGCAGCTTGTCACGTGGGTCAAGCTCCTACGAGCAGTACTTC. This encodes CASSLSRGSSSYEQYF. The variable domain in full, completed from reference TRBV5-5 and TRBJ2-7, reads DAGVTQSPTHLIKTRGQQVTLRCSPISGHKSVSWYQQVLGQGPQFIFQYYEKEERGRGNFPDRFSARQFPNYSSELNVNALLLGDSALYLCASSLSRGSSSYEQYFGPGTRLTVT.

V usage is TRBV7-6 and J usage is TRBJ2-3; 9 nucleotides match TRBD1. The CDR3 loop spans 20 amino acids. V lost 6 bases, J lost 2 bases, and 21 bases stayed unmatched. In germline, CDR1 is SGHVS, CDR2 FNYEAQ. The CDR3 sequence: CASRPPSGQGTFGYTDTQYF. The CDR3 bases are TGTGCCAGCAGACCGCCGTCGGGACAGGGAACCTTTGGATACACAGATACGCAGTATTTT. The variable domain in full, completed from reference TRBV7-6 and TRBJ2-3, reads GAGVSQSPRYKVTKRGQDVALRCDPISGHVSLYWYRQALGQGPEFLTYFNYEAQQDKSGLPNDRFSAERPEGSISTLTIQRTEQRDSAMYRCASRPPSGQGTFGYTDTQYFGPGTRLTVL.

V is TRBV5-4 and J is TRBJ2-7; 7 nucleotides align to TRBD1. This CDR3 spans 13 amino acids. Looked up from germline, CDR1 is SGHNT and CDR2 is YYREEE (reference sequence). Losses at the gene ends were 4 bases for V and 9 bases for J; bases not matched to a gene: 10. This chain's CDR3 is CASSPGTVYRQYF. DNA for the CDR3: TGTGCCAGCAGCCCCGGGACAGTTTATAGGCAGTACTTC.

The chain carries TRBV18 and TRBJ2-1, with 10 bases aligning to TRBD1. V was pared by 5 bases and J by 10 bases, with 11 bases of the junction left unmatched. Germline V gives CDR1 KGHSH, CDR2 LQKENI. The CDR3 extends over 15 amino acids. The CDR3 protein is CASSSGGTGVGEQFF. The DNA of the CDR3 is TGTGCCAGCTCATCTGGGGGGACAGGGGTCGGCGAGCAGTTCTTC.

The rearrangement joins TRBV7-2 to TRBJ2-2; the D is unclear. Trimming removed 0 bases at V and 5 bases at J, with 4 bases between. CDR3 length equals 13 residues. Germline CDR1 and CDR2: SGHTA and FQGNSA. The CDR3 bases are TGTGCCAGCAGCTTAGCGGCAACCGGGGAGCTGTTTTTT. As protein: CASSLAATGELFF.

The rearrangement uses TRBV20-1 and TRBJ1-2; no clear D. Trimming took 5 bases from V and 8 from J, leaving 12 bases between them. The germline V gene encodes CDR1 DFQATT and CDR2 SNEGSKA (reference sequence). CDR3 size: 11 residues. The chain's CDR3 is CSAAGANGYTF. In DNA form, the CDR3 reads TGCAGTGCTGCAGGAGCGAACGGCTACACCTTC.

The chain has TRBV6-1 and TRBJ2-7; 8 bases map to TRBD1. The V gene's germline CDR1 is MNHNS and CDR2 SASEGT. The CDR3 spans 14 residues. Germline trimming cut 6 bases from V and 3 bases from J; bases unmatched to any gene: 7. CDR3 bases: TGTGCCAGCAGGCGGACAGGGCAGATCTACGAGCAGTACTTC. Its translation is CASRRTGQIYEQYF.

Comment on this clone: The same CDR3 arises from other DNA sequences in this sample as well. The V gene is TRBV9, the J gene TRBJ2-7; no clear D gene. The CDR3 length is 13 residues. Germline CDR1 and CDR2: SGDLS and YYNGEE. Trimming pared 0 bases from V and 6 bases from J, leaving 10 bases between. CDR3 sequence (DNA): TGTGCCAGCAGCGTAGTAGGCGGCGGCGAGCAGTACTTC. Protein product: CASSVVGGGEQYF.

The chain couples TRBV5-1 to TRBJ2-2, with 7 bases lining up with TRBD1. Germline CDR1 is SGHRS and CDR2 is YFSETQ. V dropped 9 bases and J dropped 2; count of bases not matched to a gene: 7. There are 14 residues in the CDR3. The DNA for the CDR3 is TGCGCCACCCGCGGACAGGATAACACCGGGGAGCTGTTTTTT. It is translated as CATRGQDNTGELFF.

In this sample, this clone turned up once. The chain combines TRBV6-6 with TRBJ2-2, with 7 bases identical to TRBD1. The length of the CDR3 is 15 residues. J gave up 6 bases and V 6 bases, and 10 bases lay outside the gene matches. CDR1 is MNHNY and CDR2 is SVGAGI in the germline V gene (reference sequence). The CDR3 region has the DNA TGTGCCAGCAGGGGGACAGATCAAAGATCCGGGGAGCTGTTTTTT. It yields the protein CASRGTDQRSGELFF.

This clone was counted a single time. The gene calls are TRBV5-1 and TRBJ1-2; no firm D call. The CDR3 has 13 residues. Germline CDR1 reads SGHRS; CDR2 reads YFSETQ. V was shortened by 6 bases and J by 2 bases, with 11 bases between the two germline ends. In nucleotides, the CDR3 is TGCGCCAGCACCCCAGGCCCCAACTATGGCTACACCTTC. As protein: CASTPGPNYGYTF.

This chain connects TRBV5-1 to TRBJ1-2, with a weak D call TRBD1 (6 bases). This CDR3 comprises 14 residues. Germline CDR1 and CDR2: SGHRS and YFSETQ. V dropped 4 bases and J dropped 6 bases, with 16 bases sitting between them. The CDR3 coding sequence is TGCGCCAGCAGCCCGTTCCGGGGGGCTGATGGCTACACCTTC. Residues: CASSPFRGADGYTF.